The 16 T cell receptor beta chains below all came from one sample that was sequenced in a study of T cell changes during pregnancy in multiple sclerosis. TCRdb's copy holds only in-frame clones and misses some; the assay was immunoSEQ multiplex PCR. The data show approximately 87,000 clones, with around nine tenths seen just once and roughly 0.44% held by the top ten. Sequenced here: CD4+ T cells from peripheral blood mononuclear cells, sampled in the second trimester of pregnancy. These TCRs come from a female donor with multiple sclerosis, enrolled in a pregnancy study.

This chain joins TRBV7-6 and TRBJ2-7, with 8 bases aligning to TRBD2. The J segment lost 5 bases and the V segment lost 1 base, leaving 19 bases of the junction unmatched. The CDR3 runs to 19 residues. Germline V gives CDR1 SGHVS, CDR2 FNYEAQ. The CDR3 is CASSLEPPGGLRIENEQYF. Written as DNA, the CDR3 is TGTGCCAGCAGCTTAGAACCACCGGGAGGGTTGAGGATCGAAAACGAGCAGTACTTC.

This sequence joins TRBV5-1 and TRBJ2-1, with 10 bases fitting TRBD2. V dropped 2 bases and J dropped 6; count of bases not matched to a gene: 11. Germline CDR1 SGHRS, CDR2 YFSETQ. The CDR3 is 17 residues long. The CDR3 nucleotides read TGCGCCAGCAGCTTAAAGACTAGCGGGTACGGGGGCAATGAGCAGTTCTTC. This gives the protein CASSLKTSGYGGNEQFF.

The J gene is TRBJ2-4, the V gene TRBV28; TRBD2 might be the D (5 bases). Per the germline V gene, CDR1 is MDHEN and CDR2 is SYDVKM. The CDR3 covers 18 residues. Trimming took 1 base from V and 1 from J, leaving 17 bases between them. The CDR3 bases are TGTGCCAGCAGTTTATCCGTTCATCCCGGGGAGGCCAAAAACATTCAGTACTTC. This translates into CASSLSVHPGEAKNIQYF.

The V gene is TRBV28, the J gene TRBJ1-2; 8 positions match TRBD1. Germline trimming cut 6 bases from V and 7 bases from J; bases unmatched to any gene: 16. Germline V CDR1 and CDR2: MDHEN, SYDVKM. This CDR3 has 16 residues. The CDR3 DNA is TGTGCCAGCAGCAGGACAGGGTTAGGTGTTCCGGTTGGCTACACCTTC. This translates into CASSRTGLGVPVGYTF.

Only one count was recorded for this clone. The rearrangement joins TRBV5-1 to TRBJ2-7, with 10 bases fitting TRBD2. The trim removed 4 bases at V and 2 bases at J, leaving 9 bases unmatched. This CDR3 has 16 residues. CDR1 and CDR2 from the germline V gene are SGHRS and YFSETQ. The CDR3 is CASSTGLAALAYEQYF. As DNA, the CDR3 is TGCGCCAGCAGCACCGGACTAGCGGCGCTGGCCTACGAGCAGTACTTC.

The J gene is TRBJ2-7, the V gene TRBV21-1; no check of the table's D call, TRBD2, against the DNA was made. TRBV21-1 is a pseudogene locus. CDR3 length: 14 amino acids. Here the CDR3 DNA reads TGTGCCAGCAGCAAAAAGATAGCGGTCTACGAGCAGTACTTC. Translated: CASSKKIAVYEQYF.

This clone was seen once. The rearrangement links TRBV5-1 to TRBJ2-1, with D perhaps matching TRBD1 (7 bases). The CDR3 has 17 residues. V was clipped by 3 bases and J by 0 bases, with 16 bases between them. CDR1 is SGHRS and CDR2 is YFSETQ in the germline V gene. CDR3: CASSWNSGGSSYNEQFF. The CDR3 DNA follows: TGCGCCAGCAGCTGGAATTCAGGGGGGAGCTCCTACAATGAGCAGTTCTTC.

Here the CDR3 reads CASSAGKRVYNEQFF. The CDR3 nucleotides are TGCGCCAGCAGCGCGGGAAAAAGGGTCTACAATGAGCAGTTCTTC. This chain uses TRBV5-1 with TRBJ2-1; D might be TRBD2 (6 bases). The V and J ends lost 4 bases and 3 bases respectively, with 14 bases between them. The length of the CDR3 is 15 residues. Germline loops: CDR1 SGHRS, CDR2 YFSETQ.

J is TRBJ2-5 and V is TRBV19; 8 nucleotides align to TRBD1. CDR1 is LNHDA, CDR2 SQIVND, per germline (reference sequence). V gave up 7 bases and J gave up 1 base; unmatched junction bases: 8. This CDR3 has 15 amino acids. In nucleotides, the CDR3 is TGTGCCAGTACCGATGGACAGGGACCCCAAGAGACCCAGTACTTC. Amino acid sequence: CASTDGQGPQETQYF.

This chain connects TRBV27 to TRBJ1-1; weak D call: TRBD1 (6 bases). Germline V CDR1 and CDR2: MNHEY, SMNVEV (reference sequence). V lost 5 bases to trimming and J lost 0 bases, with 10 bases between them. The CDR3 sequence is 14 residues long. This CDR3 reads CASSRGTLNTEAFF. Written as DNA, the CDR3 is TGTGCCAGCAGTAGAGGGACATTGAACACTGAAGCTTTCTTT.

This chain connects TRBV4-1 to TRBJ2-7; D is perhaps TRBD2 (6 bases). There are 13 residues in the CDR3. The ends were cut back, 1 base at V and 6 bases at J, with 10 bases in the middle. Germline assignment: CDR1 MGHRA and CDR2 YSYEKL. The CDR3 region has the DNA TGCGCCAGCAGCCAAGGCGCGGGGACCGAGCAGTACTTC. Protein: CASSQGAGTEQYF.

This rearrangement joins TRBV20-1 to TRBJ2-5; D is undetermined. The CDR3 runs 11 residues. V was shortened by 0 bases and J by 12 bases, with 11 bases between the two germline ends. CDR1 is DFQATT and CDR2 is SNEGSKA in the germline V gene (reference sequence). In nucleotides, the CDR3 is TGCAGTGCTAGAGATAGCCCTATAGAGTACTTC. It is translated as CSARDSPIEYF.

This clone was seen more than once but under ten times. V gene TRBV27 combines with J gene TRBJ2-7; TRBD2 matches 12 bases. V was clipped by 6 bases and J by 2 bases; unmatched bases: 8. CDR3 length: 16 amino acids. The germline gives CDR1 MNHEY, CDR2 SMNVEV (reference sequence). DNA for the CDR3: TGTGCCAGCAGCCGAATGACTAGCGGGGGAGCCTACGAGCAGTACTTC. Translating it yields CASSRMTSGGAYEQYF.

J is TRBJ2-7 and V is TRBV7-8; a weak D match, TRBD1 (6 bases). This CDR3 comprises 15 residues. V gave up 5 bases and J gave up 6 bases, with 20 bases separating them. The germline CDR1 and CDR2 sequences are SGHVS and FQNEAQ. The CDR3, as DNA: TGTGCCAGCAGCCAGCAGCTCAGGGGTCCGGCCGAGCAGTACTTC. Its translation: CASSQQLRGPAEQYF.

The CDR3 nucleotides read TGTGCCAGCAGCCAAGGGAGGTCCACAGATACGCAGTATTTT. Its protein product is CASSQGRSTDTQYF. This chain connects TRBV7-8 to TRBJ2-3, with D possibly matching TRBD2 (6 bases). The CDR3 totals 14 residues. The V and J ends lost 5 bases and 2 bases respectively, with 11 bases between them. The germline CDR1 and CDR2 sequences are SGHVS and FQNEAQ.

This chain uses TRBV30 with TRBJ1-5; 10 positions match TRBD1. CDR3 length equals 15 residues. Germline V CDR1 and CDR2: GTSNPN, SVGIG (reference sequence). V trimming: 2 bases; J trimming: 5 bases; junction bases outside the gene matches: 6. DNA for the CDR3: TGTGCCTGGAGTACCGGGACAGGGGCTTATCAGCCCCAGCATTTT. Its protein is CAWSTGTGAYQPQHF.